What follows describes a single TCR beta chain. The target antigen is unknown. This specimen belongs to a study of human T cells and chemical hapten exposure. Whole-study findings and limits: No change in TCRs above 1 in 1000 frequency was produced by DPC sensitization.

TCRdb processed the 5' RACE reads anew with MiXCR; each CDR3 protein has one entry. The table shows around 82,000 distinct CDR3 sequences, with approximately 7.7% occurring only once. This CDR3 contains 15 residues. Germline trimming cut 6 bases from V and 3 bases from J; bases unmatched to any gene: 8. Researchers extracted total RNA from unfractionated whole blood. J is TRBJ1-5 and V is TRBV12-3 or TRBV12-4, with 7 bases fitting TRBD1. The clonotype was recovered from a male donor in good health. In DNA form, the CDR3 reads TGTGCCAGCAGATGGGGAGGGGGCAACAATCAGCCCCAGCATTTT. Its protein is CASRWGGGNNQPQHF.